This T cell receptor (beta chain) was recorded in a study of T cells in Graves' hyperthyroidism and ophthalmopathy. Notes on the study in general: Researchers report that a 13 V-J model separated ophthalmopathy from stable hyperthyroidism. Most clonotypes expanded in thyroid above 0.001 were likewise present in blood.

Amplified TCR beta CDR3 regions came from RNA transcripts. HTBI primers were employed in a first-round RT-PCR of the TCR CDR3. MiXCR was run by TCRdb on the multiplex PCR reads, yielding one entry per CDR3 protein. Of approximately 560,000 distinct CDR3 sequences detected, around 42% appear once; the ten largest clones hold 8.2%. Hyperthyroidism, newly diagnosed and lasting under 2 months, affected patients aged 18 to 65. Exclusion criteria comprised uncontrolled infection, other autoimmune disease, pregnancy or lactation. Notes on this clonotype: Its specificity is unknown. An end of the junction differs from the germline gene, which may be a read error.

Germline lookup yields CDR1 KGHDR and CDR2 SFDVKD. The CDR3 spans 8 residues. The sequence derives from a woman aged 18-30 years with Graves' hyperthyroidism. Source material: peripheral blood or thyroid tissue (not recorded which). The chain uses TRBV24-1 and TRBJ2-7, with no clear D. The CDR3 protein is CATSEGRF. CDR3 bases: TGTGCCACCAGTGAAGGGCGCTTC.